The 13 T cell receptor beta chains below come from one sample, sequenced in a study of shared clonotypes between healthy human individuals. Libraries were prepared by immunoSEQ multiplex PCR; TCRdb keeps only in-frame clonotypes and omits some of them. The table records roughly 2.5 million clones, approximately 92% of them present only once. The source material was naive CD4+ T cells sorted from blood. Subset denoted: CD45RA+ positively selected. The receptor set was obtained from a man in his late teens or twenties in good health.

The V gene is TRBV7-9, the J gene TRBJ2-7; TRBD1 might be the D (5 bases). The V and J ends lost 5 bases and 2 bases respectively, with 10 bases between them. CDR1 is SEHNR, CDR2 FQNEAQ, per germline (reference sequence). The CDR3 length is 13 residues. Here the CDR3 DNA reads TGTGCCAGCAGCGCCACAGGCCCCTACGAGCAGTACTTC. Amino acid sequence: CASSATGPYEQYF. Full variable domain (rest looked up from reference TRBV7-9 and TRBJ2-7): DTGVSQNPRHKITKRGQNVTFRCDPISEHNRLYWYRQTLGQGPEFLTYFQNEAQLEKSRLLSDRFSAERPKGSFSTLEIQRTEQGDSAMYLCASSATGPYEQYFGPGTRLTVT.

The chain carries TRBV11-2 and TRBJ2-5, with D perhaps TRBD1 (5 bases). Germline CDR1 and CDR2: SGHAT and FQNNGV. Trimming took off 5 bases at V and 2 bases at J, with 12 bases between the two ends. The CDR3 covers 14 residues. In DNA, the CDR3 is TGTGCCAGCAGCCCTGGACACCTACAAGAGACCCAGTACTTC. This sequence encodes CASSPGHLQETQYF.

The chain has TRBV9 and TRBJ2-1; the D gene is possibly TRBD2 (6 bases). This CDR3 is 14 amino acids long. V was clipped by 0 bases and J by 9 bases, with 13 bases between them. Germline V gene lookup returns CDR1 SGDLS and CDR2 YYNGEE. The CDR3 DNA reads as TGTGCCAGCAGCGTAGAGTCGGGAGTTATTGAGCAGTTCTTC. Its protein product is CASSVESGVIEQFF.

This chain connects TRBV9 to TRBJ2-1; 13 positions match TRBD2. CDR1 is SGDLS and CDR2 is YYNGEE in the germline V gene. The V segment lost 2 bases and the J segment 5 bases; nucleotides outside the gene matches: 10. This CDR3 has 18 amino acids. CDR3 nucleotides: TGTGCCAGCAGCGTTGGAGTAACTAGCGGGGGGGCGAACAATGAGCAGTTCTTC. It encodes CASSVGVTSGGANNEQFF.

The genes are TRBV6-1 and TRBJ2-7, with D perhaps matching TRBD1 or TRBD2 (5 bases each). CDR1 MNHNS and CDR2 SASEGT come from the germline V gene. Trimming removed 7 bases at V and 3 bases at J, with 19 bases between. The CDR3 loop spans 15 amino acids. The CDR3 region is CASIQLGDAHYEQYF. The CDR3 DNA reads TGTGCCAGCATCCAATTAGGGGACGCCCACTACGAGCAGTACTTC.

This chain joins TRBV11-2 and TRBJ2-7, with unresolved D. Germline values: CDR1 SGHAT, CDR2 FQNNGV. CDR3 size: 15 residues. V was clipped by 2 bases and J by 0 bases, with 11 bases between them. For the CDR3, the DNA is TGTGCCAGCAGCTTATTCCCTACCTCCTCCTACGAGCAGTACTTC. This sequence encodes CASSLFPTSSYEQYF.

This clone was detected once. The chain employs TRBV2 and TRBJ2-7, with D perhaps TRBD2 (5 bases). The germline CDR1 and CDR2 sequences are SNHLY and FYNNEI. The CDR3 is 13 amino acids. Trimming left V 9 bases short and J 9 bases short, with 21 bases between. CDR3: CARGSGFAEGQYF. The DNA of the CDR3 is TGTGCCAGGGGAAGCGGATTCGCCGAGGGGCAGTACTTC. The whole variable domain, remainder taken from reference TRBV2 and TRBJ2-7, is EPEVTQTPSHQVTQMGQEVILRCVPISNHLYFYWYRQILGQKVEFLVSFYNNEISEKSEIFDDQFSVERPDGSNFTLKIRSTKLEDSAMYFCARGSGFAEGQYFGPGTRLTVT.

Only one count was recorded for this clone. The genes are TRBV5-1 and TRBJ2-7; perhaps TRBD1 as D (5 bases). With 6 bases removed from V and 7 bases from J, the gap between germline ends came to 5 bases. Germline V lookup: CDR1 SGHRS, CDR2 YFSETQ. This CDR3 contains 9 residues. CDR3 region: CASKGEQYF. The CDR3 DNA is TGCGCCAGCAAGGGGGAGCAGTACTTC.

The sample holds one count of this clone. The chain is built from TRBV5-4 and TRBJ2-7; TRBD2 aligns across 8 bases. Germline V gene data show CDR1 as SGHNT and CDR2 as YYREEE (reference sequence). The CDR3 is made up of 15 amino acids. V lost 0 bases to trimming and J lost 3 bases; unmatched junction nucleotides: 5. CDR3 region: CASSLAGGAFYEQYF. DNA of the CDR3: TGTGCCAGCAGCTTGGCGGGGGGGGCCTTCTACGAGCAGTACTTC. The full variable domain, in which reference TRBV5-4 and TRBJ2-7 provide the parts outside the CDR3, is ETGVTQSPTHLIKTRGQQVTLRCSSQSGHNTVSWYQQALGQGPQFIFQYYREEENGRGNFPPRFSGLQFPNYSSELNVNALELDDSALYLCASSLAGGAFYEQYFGPGTRLTVT.

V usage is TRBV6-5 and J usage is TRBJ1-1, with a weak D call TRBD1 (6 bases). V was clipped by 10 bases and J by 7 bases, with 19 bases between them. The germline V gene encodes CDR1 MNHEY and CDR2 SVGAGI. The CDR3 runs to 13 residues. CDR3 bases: TGTGCCACCCAGATTGAAACAGGGCTTGAAGCTTTCTTT. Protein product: CATQIETGLEAFF.

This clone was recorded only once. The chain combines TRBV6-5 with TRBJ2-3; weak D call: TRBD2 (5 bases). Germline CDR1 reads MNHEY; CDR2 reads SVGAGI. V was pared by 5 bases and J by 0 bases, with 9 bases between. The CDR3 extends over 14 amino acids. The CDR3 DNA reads TGTGCCAGCAGTCGGCGGGCTAGCACAGATACGCAGTATTTT. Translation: CASSRRASTDTQYF.

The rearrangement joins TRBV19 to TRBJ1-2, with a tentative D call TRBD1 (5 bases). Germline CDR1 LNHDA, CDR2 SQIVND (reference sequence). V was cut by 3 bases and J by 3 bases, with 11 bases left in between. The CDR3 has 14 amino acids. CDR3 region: CASSIWGVHYGYTF. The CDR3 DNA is TGTGCCAGTAGTATCTGGGGGGTTCACTATGGCTACACCTTC.

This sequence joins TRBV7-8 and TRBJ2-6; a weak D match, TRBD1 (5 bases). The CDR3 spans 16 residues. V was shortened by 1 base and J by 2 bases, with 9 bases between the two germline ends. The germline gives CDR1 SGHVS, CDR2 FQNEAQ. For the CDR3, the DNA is TGTGCCAGCAGCTTAGTTTTACAGGCTGGGGCCAACGTCCTGACTTTC. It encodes CASSLVLQAGANVLTF.